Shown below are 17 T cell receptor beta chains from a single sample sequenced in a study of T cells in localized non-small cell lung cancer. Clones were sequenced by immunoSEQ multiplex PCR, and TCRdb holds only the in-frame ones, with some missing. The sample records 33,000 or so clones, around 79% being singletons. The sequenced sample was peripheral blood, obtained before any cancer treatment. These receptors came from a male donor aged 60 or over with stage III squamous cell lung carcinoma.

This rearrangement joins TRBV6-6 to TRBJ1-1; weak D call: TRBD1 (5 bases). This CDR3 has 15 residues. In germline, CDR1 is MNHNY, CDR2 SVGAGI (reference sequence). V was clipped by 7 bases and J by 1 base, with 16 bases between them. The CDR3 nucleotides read TGTGCCAGCACCCCTTCGGACACCGAGAACACTGAAGCTTTCTTT. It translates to CASTPSDTENTEAFF.

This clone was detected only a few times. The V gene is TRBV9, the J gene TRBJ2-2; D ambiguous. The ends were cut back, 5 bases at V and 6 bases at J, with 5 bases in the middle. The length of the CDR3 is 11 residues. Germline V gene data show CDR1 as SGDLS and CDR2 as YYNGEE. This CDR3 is CASSFAGELFF. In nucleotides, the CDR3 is TGTGCCAGCAGTTTTGCCGGGGAGCTGTTTTTT.

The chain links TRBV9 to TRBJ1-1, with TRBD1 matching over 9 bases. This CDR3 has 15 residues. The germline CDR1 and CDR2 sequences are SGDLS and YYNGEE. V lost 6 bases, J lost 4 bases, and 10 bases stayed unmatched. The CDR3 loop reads CASTKEGQGFTEAFF. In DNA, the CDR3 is TGTGCCAGCACCAAAGAAGGACAGGGGTTCACTGAAGCTTTCTTT.

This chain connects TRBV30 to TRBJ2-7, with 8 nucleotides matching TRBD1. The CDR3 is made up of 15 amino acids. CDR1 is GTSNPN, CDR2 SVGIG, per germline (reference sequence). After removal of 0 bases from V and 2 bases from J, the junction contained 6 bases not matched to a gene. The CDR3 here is CAWSVGGQGTYEQYF. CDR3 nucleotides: TGTGCCTGGAGTGTAGGAGGACAGGGTACCTACGAGCAGTACTTC.

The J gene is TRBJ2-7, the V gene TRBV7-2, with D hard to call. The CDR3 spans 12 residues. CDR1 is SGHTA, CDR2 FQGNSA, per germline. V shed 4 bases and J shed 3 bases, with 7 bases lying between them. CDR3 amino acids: CASSSTGYEQYF. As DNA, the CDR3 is TGTGCCAGCAGCTCAACGGGCTACGAGCAGTACTTC.

CDR3 in amino acids: CATSRDYANSNQPQHF. Here the CDR3 DNA reads TGTGCCACCAGCAGAGATTACGCGAATAGCAATCAGCCCCAGCATTTT. This chain joins TRBV15 and TRBJ1-5; the D is unclear. Trimming shortened V by 0 bases and J by 0 bases, and 9 bases separated the two germline ends. Germline V lookup: CDR1 LNHNV, CDR2 YYDKDF (reference sequence). The CDR3 spans 16 residues.

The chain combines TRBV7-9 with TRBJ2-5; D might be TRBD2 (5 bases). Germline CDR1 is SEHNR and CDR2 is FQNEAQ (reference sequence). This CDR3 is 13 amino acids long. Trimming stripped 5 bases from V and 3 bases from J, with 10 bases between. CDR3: CASSQGGKETQYF. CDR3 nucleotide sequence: TGTGCCAGCAGCCAAGGAGGTAAAGAGACCCAGTACTTC.

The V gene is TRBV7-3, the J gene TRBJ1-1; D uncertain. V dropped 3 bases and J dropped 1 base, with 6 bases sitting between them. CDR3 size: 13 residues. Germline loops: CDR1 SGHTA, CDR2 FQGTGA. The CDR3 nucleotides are TGTGCCAGCAGCTTCGACGGGAACACTGAAGCTTTCTTT. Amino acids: CASSFDGNTEAFF.

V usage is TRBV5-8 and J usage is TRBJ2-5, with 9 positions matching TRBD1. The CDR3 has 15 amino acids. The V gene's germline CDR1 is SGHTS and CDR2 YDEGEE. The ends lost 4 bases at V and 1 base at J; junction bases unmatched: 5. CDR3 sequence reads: CASSPGTGTQETQYF. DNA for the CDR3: TGTGCCAGCAGCCCCGGGACAGGGACCCAAGAGACCCAGTACTTC.

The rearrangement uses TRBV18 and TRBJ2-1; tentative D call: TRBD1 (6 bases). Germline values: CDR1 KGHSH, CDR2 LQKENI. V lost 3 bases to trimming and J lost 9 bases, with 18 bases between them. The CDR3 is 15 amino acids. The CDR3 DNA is TGTGCCAGCTCACCGGATGGGGCAGGGGCGATTGAGCAGTTCTTC. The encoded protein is CASSPDGAGAIEQFF.

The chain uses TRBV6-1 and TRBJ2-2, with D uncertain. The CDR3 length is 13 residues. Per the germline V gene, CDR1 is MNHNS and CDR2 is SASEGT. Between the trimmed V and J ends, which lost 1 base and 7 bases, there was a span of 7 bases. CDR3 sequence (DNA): TGTGCCAGCAGTGAAGTGGAGAACGGGGAGCTGTTTTTT. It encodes CASSEVENGELFF.

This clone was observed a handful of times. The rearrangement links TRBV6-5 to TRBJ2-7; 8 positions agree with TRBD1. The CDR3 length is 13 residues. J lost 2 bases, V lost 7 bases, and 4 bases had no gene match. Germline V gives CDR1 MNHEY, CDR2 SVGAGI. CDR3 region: CASTSDRAYEQYF. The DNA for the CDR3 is TGTGCCAGCACCTCGGACAGGGCCTACGAGCAGTACTTC.

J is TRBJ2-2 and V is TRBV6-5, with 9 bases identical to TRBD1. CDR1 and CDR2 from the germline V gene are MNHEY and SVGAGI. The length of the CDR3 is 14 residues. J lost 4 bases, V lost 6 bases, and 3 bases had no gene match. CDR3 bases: TGTGCCAGCAGGAGACAGGGGGGCACCGGGGAGCTGTTTTTT. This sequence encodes CASRRQGGTGELFF.

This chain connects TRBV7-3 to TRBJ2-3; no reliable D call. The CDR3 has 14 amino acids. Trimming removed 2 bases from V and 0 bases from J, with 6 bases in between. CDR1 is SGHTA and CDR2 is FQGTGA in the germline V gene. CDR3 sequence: CASSLGPSTDTQYF. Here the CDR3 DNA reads TGTGCCAGCAGCTTAGGCCCGAGCACAGATACGCAGTATTTT.

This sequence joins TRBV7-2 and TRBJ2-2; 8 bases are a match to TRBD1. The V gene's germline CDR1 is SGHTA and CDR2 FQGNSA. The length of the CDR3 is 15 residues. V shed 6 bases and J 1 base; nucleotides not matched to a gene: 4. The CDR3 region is CASRLGTGNTGELFF. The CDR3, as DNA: TGTGCCAGCAGGTTGGGGACAGGGAACACCGGGGAGCTGTTTTTT.

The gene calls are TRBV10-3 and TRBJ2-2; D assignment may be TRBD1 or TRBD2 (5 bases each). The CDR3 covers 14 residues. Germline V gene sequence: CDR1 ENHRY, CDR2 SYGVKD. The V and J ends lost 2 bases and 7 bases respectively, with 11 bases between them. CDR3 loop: CAISETPGSGELFF. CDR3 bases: TGTGCCATCAGTGAGACGCCAGGGAGCGGGGAGCTGTTTTTT.

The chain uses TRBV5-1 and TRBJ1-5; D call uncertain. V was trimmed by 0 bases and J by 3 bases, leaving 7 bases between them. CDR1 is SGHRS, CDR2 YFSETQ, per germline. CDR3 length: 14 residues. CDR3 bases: TGCGCCAGCAGCTTGGGAACCGACAATCAGCCCCAGCATTTT. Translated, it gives CASSLGTDNQPQHF.